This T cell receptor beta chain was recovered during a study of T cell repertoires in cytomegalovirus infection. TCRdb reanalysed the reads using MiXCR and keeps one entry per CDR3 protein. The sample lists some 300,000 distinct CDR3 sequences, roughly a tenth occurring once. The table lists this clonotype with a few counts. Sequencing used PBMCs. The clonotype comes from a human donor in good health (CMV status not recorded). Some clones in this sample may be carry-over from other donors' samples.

CDR3 nucleotides: TGCAGTGCTAGAGGAGGCACCGGGGAGCTGTTTTTT. It encodes CSARGGTGELFF. The chain links TRBV20-1 to TRBJ2-2; D is uncertain. Germline lookup yields CDR1 DFQATT and CDR2 SNEGSKA (reference sequence). The CDR3 loop spans 12 amino acids. Trimming removed 1 base from V and 4 bases from J, with 4 bases in between.